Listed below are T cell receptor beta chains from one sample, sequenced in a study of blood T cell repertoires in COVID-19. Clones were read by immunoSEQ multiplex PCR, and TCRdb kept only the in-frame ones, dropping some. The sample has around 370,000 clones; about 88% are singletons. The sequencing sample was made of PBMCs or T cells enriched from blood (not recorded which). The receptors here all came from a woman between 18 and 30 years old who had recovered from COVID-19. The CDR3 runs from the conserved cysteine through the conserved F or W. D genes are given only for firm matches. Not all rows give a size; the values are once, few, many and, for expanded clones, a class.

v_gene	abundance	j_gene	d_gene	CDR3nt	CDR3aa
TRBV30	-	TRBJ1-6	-	TGTGCCTGGAGTGTAGGAGGGAGGCATTCACCCCTCCACTTT	CAWSVGGRHSPLHF
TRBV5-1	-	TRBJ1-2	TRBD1	TGCGCCAGCAGCAGGACAGGGGATGGCTACACCTTC	CASSRTGDGYTF
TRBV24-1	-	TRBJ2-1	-	TGTGCCACCAGTGATTCGCCGGATGAGCAGTTCTTC	CATSDSPDEQFF
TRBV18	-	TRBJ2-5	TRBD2	TGTGCCAGCTCACCCCTAGCGGGGGTAGGTGAGACCCAGTACTTC	CASSPLAGVGETQYF
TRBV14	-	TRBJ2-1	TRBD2	TGTGCCAGCAGCCACCTTAGCGGGGGTTACTACAATGAGCAGTTCTTC	CASSHLSGGYYNEQFF
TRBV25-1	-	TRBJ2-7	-	TGTGCCAGCAGTGAAGGCCAGGGGGGAGTCTACGAGCAGTACTTC	CASSEGQGGVYEQYF
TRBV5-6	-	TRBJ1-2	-	TGTGCCAGCAGCGCACCAGTTACCTCGTATGGCTACACCTTC	CASSAPVTSYGYTF
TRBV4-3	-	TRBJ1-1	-	TGCGCCAGCAGCCAGGTCGGGGGGAAGGGGCCGACGAACACTGAAGCTTTCTTT	CASSQVGGKGPTNTEAFF
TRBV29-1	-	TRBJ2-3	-	TGCAGCGTTGACATAGATACGCAGTATTTT	CSVDIDTQYF
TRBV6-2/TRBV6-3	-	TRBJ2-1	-	TGTGCCAGCAGTTACTCAGGAGGTCATTACAATGAGCAGTTCTTC	CASSYSGGHYNEQFF
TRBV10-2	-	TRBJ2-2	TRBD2	TGCGCCAGCCGTCCGACCGGGGGGGCCTGGACCGGGGAGCTGTTTTTT	CASRPTGGAWTGELFF
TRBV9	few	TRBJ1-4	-	TGTGCCAGCAGCGTCGGGTTTACTAATGAAAAACTGTTTTTT	CASSVGFTNEKLFF
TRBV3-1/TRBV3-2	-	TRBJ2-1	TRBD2	TGTGCCAGCAGCCAAGGCGGGGGGTACTATTCCTACAATGAGCAGTTCTTC	CASSQGGGYYSYNEQFF
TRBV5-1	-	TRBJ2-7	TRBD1	TGCGCCAGCAGCCTCCGGGACAGTCCTTACGAGCAGTACTTC	CASSLRDSPYEQYF
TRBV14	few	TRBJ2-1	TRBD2	TGTGCCAGCAGCCCCGTGTCGTACCGTCTAGCGGGGGGGCCTGGTGAGCAGTTCTTC	CASSPVSYRLAGGPGEQFF
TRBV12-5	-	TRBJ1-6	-	TGTGCTAGTGGTTTGGCCAACAAAGAGGGGGTTGCGAATTCACCCCTCCACTTT	CASGLANKEGVANSPLHF
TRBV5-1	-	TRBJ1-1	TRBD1	TGCGCCAGCAGCTTGGAACAGGGGGGCACTGAAGCTTTCTTT	CASSLEQGGTEAFF
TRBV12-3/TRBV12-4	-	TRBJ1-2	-	TGTGCCAGCAGTTTATCCGCGGGGCCGGGCTACACCTTC	CASSLSAGPGYTF
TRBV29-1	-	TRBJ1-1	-	TGCAGCGTTGGGCATCCTGAAGCTTTCTTT	CSVGHPEAFF
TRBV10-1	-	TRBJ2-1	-	TGCGCCAGCAGTGAGTCCGCCGGTTACAATGAGCAGTTCTTC	CASSESAGYNEQFF
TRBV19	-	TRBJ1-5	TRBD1	TGTGCCAGTAGTATAGATCTATTACTATTCAGGGGGCGACGGCCCCAGCATTTT	CASSIDLLLFRGRRPQHF
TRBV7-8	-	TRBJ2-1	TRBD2	TGTGCCAGCAGCTTAGCGAGCGGACTAGCGGTTTATGAGCAGTTCTTC	CASSLASGLAVYEQFF
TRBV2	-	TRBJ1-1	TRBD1	TGTGCCAGCAGAGTCCGGGACAGGGGGTATCGCACTGAAGCTTTCTTT	CASRVRDRGYRTEAFF
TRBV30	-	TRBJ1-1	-	TGTGCCTGGAGTGTACAGGGTCCAGAAGCTTTCTTT	CAWSVQGPEAFF
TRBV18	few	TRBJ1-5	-	TGTGCCAGCTCACCCACCCCGGACAGAGTAAATCAGCCCCAGCATTTT	CASSPTPDRVNQPQHF
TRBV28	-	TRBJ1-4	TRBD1	TGTGCCAGCAGTCCTCACCCGGGACAGACAACTAATGAAAAACTGTTTTTT	CASSPHPGQTTNEKLFF
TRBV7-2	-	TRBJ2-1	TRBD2	TGTGCCAGCAGCTTACAATTCGCTCGACTAGCGGTTTACAATGAGCAGTTCTTC	CASSLQFARLAVYNEQFF
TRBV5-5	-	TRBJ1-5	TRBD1	TGTGCCAGCAGCTTTACACTAGGACAGGGGGCAGGGCAGCCCCAGCATTTT	CASSFTLGQGAGQPQHF
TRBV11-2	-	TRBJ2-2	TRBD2	TGTGCCAGCAGCTCGAGCCCTAGCGGGGGAACCGGGGAGCTGTTTTTT	CASSSSPSGGTGELFF
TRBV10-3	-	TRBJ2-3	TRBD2	TGTGCCATCAGTGATAGGGGCGGGGGAGCCACAGATACGCAGTATTTT	CAISDRGGGATDTQYF
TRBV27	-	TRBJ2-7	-	TGTGCCAGCAGTGGGTTGGAGACCTCCTACGAGCAGTACTTC	CASSGLETSYEQYF
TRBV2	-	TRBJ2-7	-	TGTGCCAGCAGACCGCGGGGCAGGGTCTCCTACGAGCAGTACTTC	CASRPRGRVSYEQYF
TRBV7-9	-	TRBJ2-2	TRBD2	TGTGCCTTTCGGGGGGGAACCGGGGAGCTGTTTTTT	CAFRGGTGELFF
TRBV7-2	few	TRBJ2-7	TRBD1	TGTGCCAGCAGCCCGGACAGGGGGCGAGGAGAGCAGTACTTC	CASSPDRGRGEQYF